This T cell receptor beta chain was profiled in a study of T cells in Graves' hyperthyroidism and ophthalmopathy. The length of the CDR3 is 13 residues. The ends were cut back, 6 bases at V and 0 bases at J, with 8 bases in the middle. The V gene's germline CDR1 is SQVTM and CDR2 ANQGSEA. Of note for this clonotype: Its antigen is not identified.

Newly diagnosed hyperthyroidism, duration under 2 months, in patients aged 18 to 65. Clinical symptoms, serum thyroxine and TRAb, thyroid ultrasound and orbital computed tomography together formed the diagnostic basis. Amplified TCR beta CDR3 regions derived from RNA transcripts. In the first-round RT-PCR of the TCR CDR3, the HTBI primer set was used. One entry per CDR3 protein results from TCRdb running MiXCR on the multiplex PCR reads. The sample records around 500,000 distinct CDR3 sequences, 14% being singletons. General observations from the study: Onset of ophthalmopathy came a median about 6.5 months after the model predicted it. Ophthalmopathy stood apart from stable hyperthyroidism in a 13 V-J model.

The sample comprised blood. The chain joins TRBV29-1 to TRBJ2-2, with no clear D. This receptor was identified in a woman aged 40 to 50 with Graves' hyperthyroidism. CDR3 bases: TGCAGCGTCCAAAGGCCGAACACCGGGGAGCTGTTTTTT. Residues: CSVQRPNTGELFF.